This entry is about one T cell receptor beta chain. The sample is drawn from a study of cytomegalovirus exposure and HLA in healthy donors. The PCR made use of 60 Vbeta and 13 Jbeta primers. Sequenced by immunoSEQ multiplex PCR; TCRdb stores in-frame clones only, minus some. The sample includes about 130,000 clones, approximately 78% of them seen just once. The CDR3 has 17 amino acids. V gave up 4 bases and J gave up 8 bases; unmatched junction bases: 16. CDR1 is LNHDA, CDR2 SQIVND, per germline (reference sequence). The source of this sequence is a young man in good health and CMV-seropositive. Sequencing input: PBMCs. V and J are TRBV19 and TRBJ1-4; 7 nucleotides align to TRBD1. CDR3 bases: TGTGCCAGTAGTACCGGACAGGCATCAATGCGGTTGGAAAAACTGTTTTTT. Protein sequence: CASSTGQASMRLEKLFF.